These 25 T cell receptor beta chains were all obtained from the same sample, sequenced in a study of control samples from healthy donors and cancer patients. Some clones are missing from TCRdb's copy, which holds only in-frame ones; the method was immunoSEQ multiplex PCR. The profile shows 95,000 to 150,000 clones, 85% to 90% of them singletons. Sequencing was carried out using blood. These receptors were collected from a man aged 30 to 39 in good health.

This clone was found a few times. CDR3 DNA sequence: TGTGCCAGCAGCGTTAGCCGGAAACCTCGGGACTTCTTGGGGGGTCAGCCCCAGCATTTT. Translated, it gives CASSVSRKPRDFLGGQPQHF. This chain uses TRBV9 with TRBJ1-5; D might be TRBD1 (5 bases). This CDR3 has 20 amino acids. Trimming shortened V by 2 bases and J by 6 bases, and 30 bases separated the two germline ends. Germline assignment: CDR1 SGDLS and CDR2 YYNGEE.

The rearrangement uses TRBV5-8 and TRBJ1-5; D might be TRBD1 (6 bases). In germline, CDR1 is SGHTS, CDR2 YDEGEE. V was clipped by 0 bases and J by 2 bases, with 12 bases between them. This CDR3 has 16 amino acids. CDR3 region: CASSLVAGVGNQPQHF. The CDR3 bases are TGTGCCAGCAGCTTGGTGGCAGGGGTGGGCAATCAGCCCCAGCATTTT.

As concerns this clone: Mismatch with germline at one junction end may stem from a read error. The gene calls are TRBV18 and TRBJ1-2; D call uncertain. Germline CDR1 and CDR2: KGHSH and LQKENI. This CDR3 spans 12 amino acids. The DNA of the CDR3 is TGTGCCAGCTCACCGGGTCAAGAGGGTATTTCCTTC. It encodes CASSPGQEGISF.

V and J are TRBV7-2 and TRBJ1-5, with D possibly TRBD1 on 5 matching bases. Germline V CDR1 and CDR2: SGHTA, FQGNSA. V lost 1 base, J lost 7 bases, and 20 bases lay in between. The CDR3 is 17 amino acids. The CDR3, as DNA: TGTGCCAGCAGCTTAGTTCTTGGGGGGATTGGAAGCCAGCCCCAGCATTTT. Protein product: CASSLVLGGIGSQPQHF. The full variable domain, with the rest looked up from reference TRBV7-2 and TRBJ1-5, is GAGVSQSPSNKVTEKGKDVELRCDPISGHTALYWYRQSLGQGLEFLIYFQGNSAPDKSGLPSDRFSAERTGGSVSTLTIQRTQQEDSAVYLCASSLVLGGIGSQPQHFGDGTRLSIL.

V and J are TRBV18 and TRBJ1-1; perhaps TRBD1 as D (5 bases). Trimming shortened V by 6 bases and J by 1 base, and 12 bases separated the two germline ends. The CDR3 length is 14 residues. Germline assignment: CDR1 KGHSH and CDR2 LQKENI. CDR3 amino acids: CASSPDGGNTEAFF. CDR3 DNA: TGTGCCAGCTCCCCGGACGGGGGGAACACTGAAGCTTTCTTT.

The chain is built from TRBV5-8 and TRBJ1-1; unclear D gene. The germline V and J ends were trimmed by 1 base and 1 base, with 11 bases remaining between them. This CDR3 contains 15 residues. The germline CDR1 and CDR2 sequences are SGHTS and YDEGEE. CDR3: CASSLFRGANTEAFF. The CDR3, as DNA: TGTGCCAGCAGCTTGTTCCGGGGTGCGAACACTGAAGCTTTCTTT.

The chain recombines TRBV4-1 with TRBJ1-4; tentatively, D is TRBD1 (5 bases). With 4 bases removed from V and 7 bases from J, the gap between germline ends came to 16 bases. Germline V gene sequence: CDR1 MGHRA, CDR2 YSYEKL. The CDR3 has 15 residues. CDR3 amino acids: CASSPGEGRGEKLFF. The CDR3 nucleotides read TGCGCCAGCAGCCCCGGTGAGGGGAGAGGTGAAAAACTGTTTTTT.

The V call is TRBV16, the J call TRBJ1-5; the match to TRBD1 covers 8 bases. Germline V lookup: CDR1 KGHSY, CDR2 FQNENV. This CDR3 comprises 17 residues. J gave up 6 bases and V 4 bases, and 14 bases lay outside the gene matches. In DNA, the CDR3 is TGTGCCAGCAGCCGCCAACTGACAGGGGCCGGTAGTCAGCCCCAGCATTTT. Its protein is CASSRQLTGAGSQPQHF.

J is TRBJ1-3 and V is TRBV12-3 or TRBV12-4; D might be TRBD1 (5 bases). The CDR3 has 12 residues. V lost 10 bases and J 0 bases, leaving 7 bases between the germline ends. The CDR3: CAIDSSGNTIYF. The CDR3 bases are TGTGCCATAGACAGCTCTGGAAACACCATATATTTT.

The chain couples TRBV24-1 to TRBJ1-5; maybe TRBD1 (6 bases). The germline V gene has CDR1 KGHDR and CDR2 SFDVKD. The CDR3 totals 16 residues. The V end lost 4 bases, the J end lost 3 bases, and 15 bases lay between the germline ends. The CDR3 DNA reads as TGTGCCACCAGTGACCACAGGGCCGGCGACAATCAGCCCCAGCATTTT. This codes for CATSDHRAGDNQPQHF.

This chain joins TRBV6-6 and TRBJ2-3; TRBD2 might be the D (7 bases). Germline V CDR1 and CDR2: MNHNY, SVGAGI (reference sequence). The CDR3 spans 15 residues. V dropped 5 bases and J dropped 2 bases, with 14 bases sitting between them. The CDR3 reads CASSQRGGTTDTQYF. In DNA, the CDR3 is TGTGCCAGCAGTCAAAGGGGGGGGACCACAGATACGCAGTATTTT.

The J gene is TRBJ1-2, the V gene TRBV30, with 8 positions matching TRBD1. Germline values: CDR1 GTSNPN, CDR2 SVGIG (reference sequence). The CDR3 is 12 amino acids. Trimming cost V 1 base and J 6 bases; bases outside gene matches: 1. The CDR3 reads CAWSAGGNGYTF. In nucleotides, the CDR3 is TGTGCCTGGAGTGCAGGGGGCAATGGCTACACCTTC.

This sequence joins TRBV7-8 and TRBJ1-5; no clear D. V shed 3 bases and J shed 5 bases, with 8 bases lying between them. The CDR3 is made up of 13 amino acids. CDR1 is SGHVS, CDR2 FQNEAQ, per germline. CDR3 loop: CASSLRSYQPQHF. CDR3 sequence (DNA): TGTGCCAGCAGCTTGAGATCCTATCAGCCCCAGCATTTT.

The gene calls are TRBV30 and TRBJ2-3, with 9 bases identical to TRBD1. This CDR3 comprises 14 residues. After removal of 1 base from V and 3 bases from J, the junction contained 2 bases not matched to a gene. Germline CDR1 GTSNPN, CDR2 SVGIG (reference sequence). CDR3: CAWSEQGATDTQYF. CDR3 in DNA: TGTGCCTGGAGTGAACAGGGGGCAACAGATACGCAGTATTTT.

The rearrangement joins TRBV4-1 to TRBJ2-3, with D perhaps TRBD1 (5 bases). Germline V gene data show CDR1 as MGHRA and CDR2 as YSYEKL. The CDR3 spans 15 residues. The V and J ends lost 4 bases and 4 bases respectively, with 15 bases between them. CDR3 residues: CASSPTGNRPDTQYF. The CDR3 DNA sequence: TGCGCCAGCAGCCCTACAGGCAATCGACCAGATACGCAGTATTTT.

The gene calls are TRBV12-1 and TRBJ1-3; the tabulated D call, TRBD1, remains unverified against the DNA. TRBV12-1 is listed as a pseudogene. This CDR3 comprises 12 residues. For the CDR3, the DNA is TGTGCCAGGAGGGGGTCAAGAAACACCATATATTTT. This translates into CARRGSRNTIYF.

The J gene is TRBJ2-7, the V gene TRBV10-3, with D maybe TRBD1 (6 bases). This CDR3 spans 14 amino acids. Trimming removed 6 bases at V and 1 base at J, with 13 bases between. Germline lookup yields CDR1 ENHRY and CDR2 SYGVKD. The CDR3 DNA sequence: TGTGCCATCAGAGTCAACAGGGATTCCTACGAGCAGTACTTC. Encoded protein: CAIRVNRDSYEQYF.

This clone was counted a single time. The chain employs TRBV18 and TRBJ1-1; maybe TRBD1 (5 bases). The CDR3 loop spans 13 amino acids. Germline V gene sequence: CDR1 KGHSH, CDR2 LQKENI. V was cut by 3 bases and J by 3 bases, with 8 bases left in between. CDR3 sequence reads: CASSPQGYTEAFF. CDR3 DNA sequence: TGTGCCAGCTCACCCCAGGGATACACTGAAGCTTTCTTT. Based on the CDR3 plus reference TRBV18 and TRBJ1-1, the full variable domain is NAGVMQNPRHLVRRRGQEARLRCSPMKGHSHVYWYRQLPEEGLKFMVYLQKENIIDESGMPKERFSAEFPKEGPSILRIQQVVRGDSAAYFCASSPQGYTEAFFGQGTRLTVV.

V and J are TRBV18 and TRBJ2-1; TRBD2 matches 8 bases. V dropped 3 bases and J dropped 6; count of bases not matched to a gene: 10. Looked up from germline, CDR1 is KGHSH and CDR2 is LQKENI. The CDR3 spans 16 residues. This CDR3 reads CASSPQGAGVLNEQFF. For the CDR3, the DNA is TGTGCCAGCTCACCCCAGGGAGCGGGGGTTCTCAATGAGCAGTTCTTC.

A note on this clone: Other DNA variants within this sample encode the same CDR3. This rearrangement joins TRBV5-1 to TRBJ1-4; tentative D call: TRBD1 (5 bases). The CDR3 runs to 14 residues. Germline V gene lookup returns CDR1 SGHRS and CDR2 YFSETQ. Trimming took 2 bases from V and 6 from J, leaving 11 bases between them. This CDR3 is CASSLGQGDEKLFF. The CDR3 nucleotides read TGCGCCAGCAGCTTAGGCCAGGGAGATGAAAAACTGTTTTTT.

This chain links TRBV24-1 with TRBJ2-3; 12 nucleotides align to TRBD2. Per the germline V gene, CDR1 is KGHDR and CDR2 is SFDVKD. This CDR3 has 17 residues. V shed 4 bases and J 2 bases; nucleotides not matched to a gene: 6. The CDR3 DNA reads as TGTGCCACCAGTGACCGACTAGCGGGGGCCCCCACAGATACGCAGTATTTT. It codes for CATSDRLAGAPTDTQYF.

This chain connects TRBV29-1 to TRBJ1-1; 7 bases are shared with TRBD1. This CDR3 spans 13 amino acids. Per the germline V gene, CDR1 is SQVTM and CDR2 is ANQGSEA. V gave up 4 bases and J gave up 4 bases; unmatched junction bases: 6. The CDR3 sequence: CSVADRVLTEAFF. DNA of the CDR3: TGCAGCGTTGCTGACAGGGTTCTCACTGAAGCTTTCTTT.

The rearrangement links TRBV2 to TRBJ2-5, with D perhaps TRBD1 (6 bases). V lost 8 bases, J lost 1 base, and 14 bases lay in between. CDR1 is SNHLY and CDR2 is FYNNEI in the germline V gene. The CDR3 contains 14 residues. The CDR3 DNA follows: TGTGCCAGCCTAGGGGAGACAGGCCAAGAGACCCAGTACTTC. Translated: CASLGETGQETQYF.

A remark on this clone: The same CDR3 can be traced to other DNA sequences in this sample. The chain uses TRBV30 and TRBJ1-3; D remains ambiguous. V gave up 5 bases and J gave up 0 bases, with 5 bases separating them. The CDR3 extends over 12 amino acids. CDR1 and CDR2 from the germline V gene are GTSNPN and SVGIG (reference sequence). The CDR3 DNA follows: TGTGCCTGGTCTGACTCTGGAAACACCATATATTTT. Amino acid sequence: CAWSDSGNTIYF.

The rearrangement links TRBV7-2 to TRBJ2-3; D is uncertain. This CDR3 has 15 amino acids. Germline CDR1 SGHTA, CDR2 FQGNSA. Trimming removed 2 bases from V and 4 bases from J, with 13 bases in between. CDR3 sequence: CASSLNQFGPDTQYF. The CDR3 nucleotides are TGTGCCAGCAGCTTAAACCAGTTTGGCCCAGATACGCAGTATTTT. Complete variable domain (other parts from reference TRBV7-2 and TRBJ2-3): GAGVSQSPSNKVTEKGKDVELRCDPISGHTALYWYRQSLGQGLEFLIYFQGNSAPDKSGLPSDRFSAERTGGSVSTLTIQRTQQEDSAVYLCASSLNQFGPDTQYFGPGTRLTVL.